These T cell receptor beta chains were read from a single sample in a study of PD-1 blockade in classical Hodgkin lymphoma. This table comes from immunoSEQ multiplex PCR, and its TCRdb copy is limited to in-frame clones, with some not included. The table lists about 47,000 clones, around 90% of them singletons, with roughly 5% in the top ten. Sequences were obtained from peripheral blood mononuclear cells (PBMCs). These receptors were obtained from a human donor with classical Hodgkin lymphoma. The CDR3 runs from the conserved cysteine through the conserved F or W. The D gene is left open where the match is weak. Only part of the rows carry a size: once, few, many, or a class if the clone is expanded.

j_call v_call clone_size d_call cdr3_nt cdr3_aa
TRBJ2-3 TRBV28 . . TGTGCCAGCAGTCCTGGGGCGCACGATACGCAGTATTTT CASSPGAHDTQYF
TRBJ1-1 TRBV6-1 once TRBD1 TGTGCCAGCAGTGAAGCGAGGGGGCCTGAAGCTTTCTTT CASSEARGPEAFF
TRBJ2-2 TRBV7-3 . . TGTGCCAGCAGCTTAACGAACAAGGTTGGCGGGGAGCTGTTTTTT CASSLTNKVGGELFF
TRBJ1-2 TRBV4-2 . . TGTGCCAGCAGCCAAGATGAAGGACCCCGGAGATCCTATGGCTACACCTTC CASSQDEGPRRSYGYTF
TRBJ2-3 TRBV10-3 . TRBD1 TGTGCCATCAGCCTACAGGGGGTAGGAGATACGCAGTATTTT CAISLQGVGDTQYF
TRBJ2-2 TRBV6-5 . TRBD1 TGTGCCAGCAGTTACGGGACAGGGATCACCGGGGAGCTGTTTTTT CASSYGTGITGELFF
TRBJ1-2 TRBV6-1 few . TGTGCCAGCAGTGAAACCGCTCAGACGGGGGGCTACACCTTC CASSETAQTGGYTF
TRBJ1-1 TRBV6-1 . . TGTGCCAGCATAAGGGGGGTTATGAACACTGAAGCTTTCTTT CASIRGVMNTEAFF
TRBJ1-1 TRBV7-6 . . TGTGCCAGCAGCTTAGGGTTGGGTACAAGGGTTGGGGTGAACACTGAAGCTTTCTTT CASSLGLGTRVGVNTEAFF
TRBJ2-3 TRBV10-2 . TRBD2 TGCGCCAGCTTTCATTCTAAGACTAGCGGTCCTTCAAGCACAGATACGCAGTATTTT CASFHSKTSGPSSTDTQYF
TRBJ2-1 TRBV29-1 once TRBD1 TGCAGCGTTGAAGAGGACACAGGGGTAAATGAGCAGTTCTTC CSVEEDTGVNEQFF
TRBJ2-3 TRBV27 . TRBD2 TGTGCCAGCAGTGCCGGGGGGAGCACAGATACGCAGTATTTT CASSAGGSTDTQYF
TRBJ2-7 TRBV7-6 . . TGTGCCAGCAGCTGGAACAGGGTAACCTACGAGCAGTACTTC CASSWNRVTYEQYF
TRBJ2-1 TRBV14 . . TGTGCCAGCAGCCAAGATCGGGCAGGGGGGATTGAGAAGCAGTTCTTC CASSQDRAGGIEKQFF
TRBJ2-2 TRBV6-4 . TRBD2 TGTGCCAGCAGTGTCGGGACTAGCGGGAGCCCCGGGGAGCTGTTTTTT CASSVGTSGSPGELFF
TRBJ2-1 TRBV9 . . TGTGCCAGCAGCCCGTGGACAGTATCCGCCAATGAGCAGTTCTTC CASSPWTVSANEQFF
TRBJ2-7 TRBV4-2 . . TGTGCCAGCAGCCAAGTTTCCCGGAACGAGCAGTACTTC CASSQVSRNEQYF
TRBJ2-5 TRBV5-1 . TRBD1 TGCGCCAGCAGCTTAGGATCCAGGGGGTCCGAAGAGACCCAGTACTTC CASSLGSRGSEETQYF
TRBJ1-5 TRBV7-8 few . TGTGCCAGCAGCCCACCGTTTATAGGGGTAGCTCAGCCCCAGCATTTT CASSPPFIGVAQPQHF
TRBJ1-5 TRBV27 . . TGTGCCAGCAGAATCGGACTGAATAGCAATCAGCCCCAGCATTTT CASRIGLNSNQPQHF
TRBJ2-3 TRBV18 few . TGTGCCAGCTCACCAGGGCCGAGCACAGATACGCAGTATTTT CASSPGPSTDTQYF
TRBJ2-7 TRBV7-8 . TRBD2 TGTGCCAGCAGCTTAGTTGGCCTAGCGGGTTTGGACGAGCAGTACTTC CASSLVGLAGLDEQYF
TRBJ2-1 TRBV27 . TRBD2 TGTGCCAGCAGTTTGTGGACTAGCGGGTACCCCGCGGGTGAGCAGTTCTTC CASSLWTSGYPAGEQFF
TRBJ2-1 TRBV11-2 . . TGTGCCAGCAGGCCCCCCGGTGATGAGCAGTTCTTC CASRPPGDEQFF
TRBJ2-5 TRBV15 few . TGTGCCACCAGCAGAGATCCGGGGCCCCAAGAGACCCAGTACTTC CATSRDPGPQETQYF
TRBJ2-3 TRBV28 . TRBD2 TGTGCCAGCAGTTTATCACTAGCGGGAGATCCTGTTACAGATACGCAGTATTTT CASSLSLAGDPVTDTQYF
TRBJ1-1 TRBV5-1 . . TGCGCCAGCAGACCATTACCATGGGGCCCGGGGGCTTTCTTT CASRPLPWGPGAFF
TRBJ1-2 TRBV18 once . TGTGCCAGCTCGTTCCAGGGATATGGCTACACCTTC CASSFQGYGYTF
TRBJ2-3 TRBV15 . . TGTGCCACCGCACAGGGGGGGGTAGGCACAGATACGCAGTATTTT CATAQGGVGTDTQYF
TRBJ2-5 TRBV7-7 . . TGTGCTAGCAGCTTTCGCGGGACCCAAGAGACCCAGTACTTC CASSFRGTQETQYF
TRBJ2-3 TRBV6-5 . TRBD2 TGTGCCAGCAGTTACGCGACTAGCTATACGCAGTATTTT CASSYATSYTQYF
TRBJ2-2 TRBV7-6 once . TGTGCCAGCAGAAAGGGGAACACCGGGGAGCTGTTTTTT CASRKGNTGELFF
TRBJ2-3 TRBV1 . . TGCACCGAGTGTTTCACAGATACGCAGTATTTT CTECFTDTQYF
TRBJ2-3 TRBV19 . . TGTGCCAGTAGTATACGGTCAGCCCCCCTCATCACAGATACGCAGTATTTT CASSIRSAPLITDTQYF
TRBJ1-4 TRBV28 . . TGTGCCAGCAGTTCACTGTGGACGGGGACTAATGAAAAACTGTTTTTT CASSSLWTGTNEKLFF
TRBJ2-7 TRBV5-1 . TRBD1 TGCGCCAGCAGCTTTAGGACAGGGGACGAGCAGTACTTC CASSFRTGDEQYF
TRBJ2-7 TRBV5-4 . . TGTGCCAGCAGCTTGGTAGGGGGGGACGAGCAGTACTTC CASSLVGGDEQYF
TRBJ2-1 TRBV6-5 . TRBD2 TGTGCCAGCAGTCCCCTAGCGGGGGAGAATGAGCAGTTCTTC CASSPLAGENEQFF
TRBJ1-2 TRBV28 . . TGTGCCAGCAGTGATCCTGGACGAAACTATGGCTACACCTTC CASSDPGRNYGYTF
TRBJ2-1 TRBV2 once . TGTGCCAGCAGTGGGGACACCCGAAGGCAGTTCTTC CASSGDTRRQFF
TRBJ2-5 TRBV5-6 once . TGTGCCAGCAACCTCTTTCCCTCCGGGGAGACCCAGTACTTC CASNLFPSGETQYF
TRBJ2-3 TRBV11-2 . . TGTGCCAGCAGCGGCCATTGGCTACGCACAGATACGCAGTATTTT CASSGHWLRTDTQYF
TRBJ1-4 TRBV18 . . TGTGCCAGCTCACCGACAGCAACTCCTGAAAAACTGTTTTTT CASSPTATPEKLFF
TRBJ1-1 TRBV6-1 . . TGTGCCAGCAGTGAAGAGGGGTTTGGGTATGCTGAAGCTTTCTTT CASSEEGFGYAEAFF
TRBJ2-1 TRBV19 . . TGTGCCAGTTGCACGGACAATTACAATGAGCAGTTCTTC CASCTDNYNEQFF
TRBJ1-2 TRBV6-5 . TRBD1 TGTGCCAGCAGTTTACAGGGGGCGGGCTATGGCTACACCTTC CASSLQGAGYGYTF
TRBJ1-2 TRBV18 . . TGTGCCAGCTCACCAGCCAGATTATACTATGGCTACACCTTC CASSPARLYYGYTF
TRBJ1-2 TRBV19 . . TGTGCCATCAGAGAGAGGGCGGGTTTTGGTGGCTACACCTTC CAIRERAGFGGYTF
TRBJ2-1 TRBV7-9 . . TGTGCCAGCAGCACCCTTCGCGGGCGCCCCAATGAGCAGTTCTTC CASSTLRGRPNEQFF
TRBJ1-1 TRBV2 . . TGTGCCAGCAGTCCGGGACAACAAGGGGCTTTCTTT CASSPGQQGAFF
TRBJ2-3 TRBV6-4 . TRBD2 TGTGCCAGCAGTGAGGGAGGGGCGACCGATACGCAGTATTTT CASSEGGATDTQYF